These 21 T cell receptor beta chains share one sample of origin, sequenced in a study of shared clonotypes between healthy human individuals (dated by TCRdb to about 2020). The protocol used for the library was the immunoSEQ multiplex PCR assay. The immuneACCESS repertoire file appears here via TCRdb, limited to in-frame rearrangements. These files lack a portion of the clones; in checked studies, under half of the deficit traces to unresolved V genes, and the cause of the others is not known. The sample data list 1 million to 1.3 million clones, and approximately 80% of these were observed just once. The biggest ten clones account for 0.55% to 0.7% of the sample. The sample taken for sequencing was memory CD4+ T cells from PBMCs. The sample's cell subset or site label, decoded: CD45RA-negative fraction. The origin of the receptors is a man aged 18-30 years in good health. Some clones in this sample may be carry-over from other donors' samples.

The rearrangement joins TRBV6-6 to TRBJ2-7; TRBD1 is a possible D gene (5 bases). The CDR3 is made up of 15 amino acids. Deletions cut 5 bases from V and 0 bases from J, with 14 bases between. Germline V gives CDR1 MNHNY, CDR2 SVGAGI (reference sequence). In DNA form, the CDR3 reads TGTGCCAGCAGTCAGCAGGGCCTTAGCTCCTACGAGCAGTACTTC. Translation: CASSQQGLSSYEQYF.

CDR3 in amino acids: CASSFRPAEGQYGYTF. Here the CDR3 DNA reads TGTGCCAGCAGCTTTAGGCCGGCGGAGGGCCAATATGGCTACACCTTC. V and J are TRBV5-5 and TRBJ1-2; no clear D gene. The CDR3 extends over 16 amino acids. From germline, CDR1 is SGHKS and CDR2 YYEKEE (reference sequence). Trimming removed 2 bases at V and 5 bases at J, with 19 bases between.

V usage is TRBV6-6 and J usage is TRBJ1-1; D is undetermined. CDR1 and CDR2 from the germline V gene are MNHNY and SVGAGI (reference sequence). The CDR3 consists of 13 residues. The germline V and J ends were trimmed by 6 bases and 4 bases, with 12 bases remaining between them. CDR3 region: CASSPVRGTEAFF. CDR3 nucleotides: TGTGCCAGCAGCCCCGTACGAGGCACTGAAGCTTTCTTT.

This clone was detected only a few times. The V gene is TRBV6-1, the J gene TRBJ1-4, with D perhaps matching TRBD1 (5 bases). With 3 bases removed from V and 7 bases from J, the gap between germline ends came to 9 bases. Germline V gene sequence: CDR1 MNHNS, CDR2 SASEGT. There are 13 residues in the CDR3. CDR3 nucleotide sequence: TGTGCCAGCAGTGATCTCAGGGTTGAAAAACTGTTTTTT. It encodes CASSDLRVEKLFF.

This clone was counted between two and nine times. Additional DNA sequences in this sample encode the identical CDR3. The V and J genes are TRBV5-1 and TRBJ2-5; D is perhaps TRBD1 (5 bases). CDR1 is SGHRS, CDR2 YFSETQ, per germline. The length of the CDR3 is 13 residues. The ends were cut back, 0 bases at V and 4 bases at J, with 7 bases in the middle. Here the CDR3 reads CASSLEGAETQYF. The CDR3, as DNA: TGCGCCAGCAGCTTGGAAGGGGCAGAGACCCAGTACTTC.

The chain combines TRBV18 with TRBJ1-3; 7 bases match TRBD1. CDR3 length equals 15 residues. Losses at the gene ends were 3 bases for V and 7 bases for J; bases not matched to a gene: 9. CDR1 and CDR2 from the germline V gene are KGHSH and LQKENI. The CDR3 bases are TGTGCCAGCTCACCCAACAGGGGAGTCGAGAACACCATATATTTT. It is translated as CASSPNRGVENTIYF. Based on the CDR3 plus reference TRBV18 and TRBJ1-3, the full variable domain is NAGVMQNPRHLVRRRGQEARLRCSPMKGHSHVYWYRQLPEEGLKFMVYLQKENIIDESGMPKERFSAEFPKEGPSILRIQQVVRGDSAAYFCASSPNRGVENTIYFGEGSWLTVV.

The rearrangement uses TRBV6-5 and TRBJ1-2, with 9 bases aligning to TRBD1. Germline-derived CDR1 and CDR2 are MNHEY and SVGAGI. Trimming removed 4 bases from V and 4 bases from J; junction bases left unmatched: 4. The CDR3 runs to 14 residues. This CDR3 reads CASSLLGQGYGYTF. CDR3 sequence (DNA): TGTGCCAGCAGTTTACTGGGACAGGGCTATGGCTACACCTTC.

The chain uses TRBV30 and TRBJ2-3, with 15 bases identical to TRBD2. The V gene end was trimmed by 6 bases and the J gene end by 11 bases; junction bases not matched to a gene: 15. Germline-derived CDR1 and CDR2 are GTSNPN and SVGIG (reference sequence). The CDR3 loop spans 16 amino acids. CDR3 nucleotides: TGTGCCTGCCTCCCGGGACTAGCGGGAGGCCTCAGGAGGCAGTATTTT. Amino acids: CACLPGLAGGLRRQYF.

The CDR3 DNA sequence: TGTGCCAGCAGTGAATTTGAACCCGGGGAGCTGTTTTTT. It translates to CASSEFEPGELFF. The chain recombines TRBV25-1 with TRBJ2-2, with D unresolved. From germline, CDR1 is MGHDK and CDR2 SYGVNS. V lost 1 base and J 6 bases, leaving 6 bases between the germline ends. There are 13 residues in the CDR3.

The rearrangement uses TRBV25-1 and TRBJ1-2, with D possibly TRBD1 on 5 matching bases. The CDR3 has 15 residues. CDR1 and CDR2 (germline): MGHDK, SYGVNS. The ends were cut back, 1 base at V and 8 bases at J, with 17 bases in the middle. The CDR3 DNA sequence: TGTGCCAGCAGTGAATCTGGCGGGGGAACTGGCGGCTACACCTTC. This codes for CASSESGGGTGGYTF.

Details on this clone: Possible read error: a much larger clone is one base away. The sample holds other DNA sequences that translate to the same CDR3. The chain joins TRBV27 to TRBJ1-1; D is possibly TRBD1 (6 bases). Germline V gene lookup returns CDR1 MNHEY and CDR2 SMNVEV (reference sequence). Trimming stripped 6 bases from V and 1 base from J, with 9 bases between. The CDR3 runs to 13 residues. CDR3 sequence (DNA): TGTGCCAGCAGCTTGACAGGGAACACTGAAGCTTTCTTT. Translation: CASSLTGNTEAFF.

Regarding this clone: This specimen includes other DNA sequences encoding the same CDR3. The chain couples TRBV29-1 to TRBJ1-2; 7 bases line up with TRBD1. The trim removed 4 bases at V and 2 bases at J, leaving 7 bases unmatched. The V gene's germline CDR1 is SQVTM and CDR2 ANQGSEA. The CDR3 extends over 14 amino acids. This chain's CDR3 is CSVVGRGLNYGYTF. The CDR3 bases are TGCAGCGTTGTGGGTAGGGGGCTGAACTATGGCTACACCTTC.

Concerning this clone itself: A read error is possible here, since a much larger clone lies one base away. In DNA, the CDR3 is TGTGCCAGCAGCCTCCGGACAGGGGACTCCTACGAGCAGTACTTC. Translating it yields CASSLRTGDSYEQYF. V and J are TRBV7-2 and TRBJ2-7, with 9 bases lining up with TRBD1. Germline V CDR1 and CDR2: SGHTA, FQGNSA. With 5 bases clipped from V and 0 bases from J, the junction kept 5 bases outside the gene matches. The CDR3 has 15 residues. Variable domain in full (rest from reference TRBV7-2 and TRBJ2-7): GAGVSQSPSNKVTEKGKDVELRCDPISGHTALYWYRQSLGQGLEFLIYFQGNSAPDKSGLPSDRFSAERTGGSVSTLTIQRTQQEDSAVYLCASSLRTGDSYEQYFGPGTRLTVT.

The gene calls are TRBV5-1 and TRBJ2-1, with TRBD2 matching over 9 bases. Germline trimming cut 3 bases from V and 9 bases from J; bases unmatched to any gene: 10. The germline CDR1 and CDR2 sequences are SGHRS and YFSETQ. The CDR3 length is 15 residues. Here the CDR3 DNA reads TGCGCCAGCAGCTCGGTAGCGGGAGCCGGTAGTGAGCAGTTCTTC. As protein: CASSSVAGAGSEQFF.

This clone was found many times. J is TRBJ1-1 and V is TRBV6-4, with 10 bases fitting TRBD1. The CDR3 covers 14 residues. Trimming removed 2 bases from V and 5 bases from J; junction bases left unmatched: 2. In germline, CDR1 is MRHNA, CDR2 SNTAGT. The CDR3 protein is CASSDTDRGTEAFF. The CDR3 DNA reads as TGTGCCAGCAGTGACACGGACAGGGGGACTGAAGCTTTCTTT.

The rearrangement links TRBV11-3 to TRBJ1-2; tentative D call: TRBD1 (5 bases). The CDR3 spans 13 residues. Germline CDR1 and CDR2: SGHNT and YENEEA. V lost 7 bases and J 3 bases, leaving 12 bases between the germline ends. The CDR3 is CASISGTDYGYTF. The CDR3 DNA sequence: TGTGCCAGCATATCCGGGACGGACTATGGCTACACCTTC.

This clone turned up a few times. V is TRBV30 and J is TRBJ2-3; no definite D call. Germline CDR1 reads GTSNPN; CDR2 reads SVGIG (reference sequence). The CDR3 totals 13 residues. V was shortened by 2 bases and J by 3 bases, with 9 bases between the two germline ends. DNA of the CDR3: TGTGCCTGGAGTCCGAAAACAACAGATACGCAGTATTTT. It encodes CAWSPKTTDTQYF.

This clone showed up just a few times. The sample contains more than one DNA sequence encoding this CDR3. The V gene is TRBV2, the J gene TRBJ1-1; D is perhaps TRBD1 (5 bases). Between the trimmed V and J ends, which lost 6 bases and 1 base, there was a span of 6 bases. The germline CDR1 and CDR2 sequences are SNHLY and FYNNEI. The CDR3 runs to 12 residues. The CDR3: CASRQGNTEAFF. CDR3 nucleotides: TGTGCCAGCAGGCAGGGGAACACTGAAGCTTTCTTT.

The J gene is TRBJ1-1, the V gene TRBV7-2; 8 bases are a match to TRBD1. Per the germline V gene, CDR1 is SGHTA and CDR2 is FQGNSA. The length of the CDR3 is 18 residues. V dropped 1 base and J dropped 0; count of bases not matched to a gene: 10. The CDR3 reads CASSLGYTGGRMNTEAFF. In DNA form, the CDR3 reads TGTGCCAGCAGCTTAGGATACACAGGGGGTCGCATGAACACTGAAGCTTTCTTT.

The DNA for the CDR3 is TGTGCCAGCTCGAGCGGGAGGGACTACAATGAGCAGTTCTTC. It codes for CASSSGRDYNEQFF. The rearrangement joins TRBV27 to TRBJ2-1, with 10 bases lining up with TRBD2. Trimming cost V 8 bases and J 3 bases; bases outside gene matches: 4. CDR3 size: 14 residues. Germline V gene lookup returns CDR1 MNHEY and CDR2 SMNVEV (reference sequence).

This CDR3 reads CASSRNRDNEQFF. CDR3 DNA: TGTGCCAGCTCTCGAAATAGGGACAATGAGCAGTTCTTC. The chain employs TRBV7-3 and TRBJ2-1; no definite D call. The CDR3 consists of 13 residues. Germline V lookup: CDR1 SGHTA, CDR2 FQGTGA. Trimming stripped 8 bases from V and 5 bases from J, with 13 bases between.